The 2 T cell receptor beta chains below all came from one sample that was sequenced in a study of sequential checkpoint blockade in melanoma. Only in-frame clones appear in the TCRdb table, and some are missing; sequencing was by immunoSEQ multiplex PCR. The data hold about 4,200 clones, with less than 25% observed a single time. The treatment was: randomized to nivolumab then ipilimumab (arm A) or the reverse (arm B). Sequenced material: tumor tissue (inferred from file names), taken from a patient given nivolumab and ipilimumab in sequence. Receptor source: a human donor with melanoma.

This rearrangement joins TRBV6-8 to TRBJ1-3; D is possibly TRBD1 (6 bases). The V end was cut by 7 bases, the J end by 4 bases, with 14 bases between. This CDR3 is built from 14 residues. CDR1 is MNHGY and CDR2 is SAAAGT in the germline V gene. The CDR3 region is CASMKQGQGNTIYF. CDR3 DNA: TGTGCCAGCATGAAACAGGGTCAAGGAAACACCATATATTTT.

This clone was counted ten times or more. This chain joins TRBV11-3 and TRBJ2-3, with TRBD1 matching over 7 bases. Germline V gene lookup returns CDR1 SGHNT and CDR2 YENEEA. The CDR3 sequence is 15 residues long. Germline trimming cut 7 bases from V and 5 bases from J; bases unmatched to any gene: 12. CDR3 DNA: TGTGCCAGCATCCCAAGTGAGGGGGCCGGAGATACGCAGTATTTT. Translation: CASIPSEGAGDTQYF.